This is a list of T cell receptor beta chains from one sample in a study of blood T cells in healthy people across ages. TCRdb ran MiXCR on the 5' RACE reads and lists one entry per CDR3 protein. The table shows 630,000 or so distinct CDR3 sequences, with approximately 30% occurring only once. Sequences were obtained from blood. The origin of the receptors is a woman at least 80 years old in good health. CDR3s include the opening cysteine and the closing phenylalanine or tryptophan. Each record gives: D gene, clone size, J gene, V gene, CDR3 protein, CDR3 DNA. A D gene is named only where the DNA matches it firmly. For some rows the clone size is stated as once, few or many, or as a class when expanded; others skip it.

>TRBD2|many|TRBJ2-7|TRBV2
CASQPTRLAGGHEQYF
TGTGCCAGCCAACCCACTCGACTAGCGGGGGGCCACGAGCAGTACTTC
>TRBD1|-|TRBJ2-2|TRBV10-3
CAIRDRERTTGELFF
TGTGCCATCAGGGACAGGGAAAGAACCACCGGGGAGCTGTTTTTT
>-|few|TRBJ1-1|TRBV18
CASSGIANTEAFF
TGTGCCAGCTCTGGAATAGCGAACACTGAAGCTTTCTTT
>TRBD2|few|TRBJ2-1|TRBV7-6
CASSSSGGWNEQFF
TGTGCCAGCAGCTCGTCCGGGGGGTGGAATGAGCAGTTCTTC
>-|once|TRBJ1-5|TRBV25-1
CASSAAGTPNQPRHF
TGTGCCAGCAGTGCCGCGGGGACCCCTAATCAGCCCCGGCATTTT
>TRBD2|many|TRBJ2-1|TRBV6-1
CASRLGLAGANRNEQFF
TGTGCCAGCAGATTAGGACTAGCGGGGGCCAACCGCAATGAGCAGTTCTTC
>-|many|TRBJ2-3|TRBV7-3
CASSSEGRNTDTQYF
TGTGCCAGCAGCTCAGAGGGACGAAACACAGATACGCAGTATTTT
>-|many|TRBJ1-2|TRBV6-6
CASRPTINYGYTF
TGTGCCAGCAGGCCTACAATTAACTATGGCTACACCTTC
>TRBD1|many|TRBJ1-6|TRBV7-2
CASSLAVAGQGSNSPLHF
TGTGCCAGCAGCTTAGCGGTGGCGGGACAGGGGAGTAATTCACCCCTCCACTTT
>-|many|TRBJ2-1|TRBV30
CAWSPPGRVSRNEQFF
TGTGCCTGGAGTCCCCCCGGCAGGGTCAGTCGGAATGAGCAGTTCTTC
>-|-|TRBJ1-1|TRBV5-1
CASSSEGVNTEAFF
TGCGCCAGCAGCTCGGAGGGGGTGAACACTGAAGCTTTCTTT
>TRBD2|-|TRBJ2-1|TRBV4-1
CASSQLLTSGEIYNEQFF
TGTGCCAGCAGCCAACTACTCACTAGCGGGGAAATCTACAATGAGCAGTTCTTC
>TRBD2|many|TRBJ2-1|TRBV20-1
CSARDPAGGKVGNEQFF
TGCAGTGCTAGAGATCCAGCGGGGGGGAAGGTCGGTAATGAGCAGTTCTTC
>-|-|TRBJ1-2|TRBV7-2
CASSLGTAWYGYTF
TGTGCCAGCAGCTTAGGAACGGCTTGGTATGGCTACACCTTC
>-|-|TRBJ2-1|TRBV5-1
CACSLSGVGNSYNEQFF
TGCGCCTGCAGCTTATCGGGGGTGGGTAACTCCTACAATGAGCAGTTCTTC
>TRBD1|-|TRBJ2-1|TRBV5-6
CASSKGQGRYEQFF
TGTGCCAGCAGCAAGGGACAGGGAAGGTACGAGCAGTTCTTC
>-|-|TRBJ2-7|TRBV29-1
CSVEGPGTCEQYF
TGCAGCGTAGAGGGACCGGGGACGTGCGAGCAGTACTTC
>-|-|TRBJ1-1|TRBV7-9
CASSLQAATEAFF
TGTGCCAGCAGCTTACAAGCTGCCACTGAAGCTTTCTTT
>-|-|TRBJ2-3|TRBV11-2
CASSLDHTQYF
TGTGCCAGCAGCTTAGACCATACGCAGTATTTT
>-|few|TRBJ1-1|TRBV21-1
CASLLNRGNTEAFF
TGTGCCAGCCTCCTCAACAGGGGGAACACTGAAGCTTTCTTT
>-|few|TRBJ1-5|TRBV6-2/TRBV6-3
CDSSIGAGYSNQPQHF
TGTGACAGCAGCATAGGGGCAGGCTATAGCAATCAGCCCCAGCATTTT
>-|-|TRBJ2-7|TRBV20-1
CSAREPGRAYEQYF
TGCAGTGCTAGAGAACCGGGTCGGGCCTACGAGCAGTACTTC
>-|few|TRBJ2-1|TRBV5-1
CASSLGVTSYNEQFF
TGCGCCAGCAGCTTAGGGGTGACCTCCTACAATGAGCAGTTCTTC
>TRBD1|-|TRBJ1-3|TRBV9
CASSLMGTGTGDTIYF
TGTGCCAGCAGCTTGATGGGGACAGGCACCGGAGACACCATATATTTT
>TRBD1|few|TRBJ1-5|TRBV19
CASSMGDRSNQPQHF
TGTGCCAGTAGTATGGGGGACAGGAGCAATCAGCCCCAGCATTTT
>-|many|TRBJ2-1|TRBV20-1
CSASPPRLGNNEQFF
TGCAGTGCTAGCCCCCCCCGACTAGGGAACAATGAGCAGTTCTTC
>-|-|TRBJ2-4|TRBV20-1
CSAENSEAQYF
TGCAGTGCCGAAAATAGCGAGGCCCAGTATTTC
>TRBD2|many|TRBJ2-1|TRBV7-2
CASSLAGPSGASGNEQFF
TGTGCCAGCAGCTTAGCGGGGCCTAGCGGGGCCTCGGGCAATGAGCAGTTCTTC
>-|few|TRBJ2-2|TRBV4-2
CASSQERTAQNTGELFF
TGTGCCAGCAGCCAAGAGAGGACAGCCCAGAACACCGGGGAGCTGTTTTTT
>TRBD2|few|TRBJ2-3|TRBV11-2
CASSSWTSGGVDTQYF
TGTGCCAGCAGCTCCTGGACTAGCGGGGGGGTAGATACGCAGTATTTT
>-|many|TRBJ2-7|TRBV21-1
CASSKGGTGSYEQYF
TGTGCCAGCAGCAAAGGAGGGACAGGGAGCTACGAGCAGTACTTC
>TRBD1|few|TRBJ1-1|TRBV20-1
CSARVPGQGMNTEAFF
TGCAGTGCTAGAGTTCCGGGACAGGGCATGAACACTGAAGCTTTCTTT
>-|many|TRBJ2-5|TRBV7-2
CASSLELRETQYF
TGTGCCAGCAGCTTAGAATTAAGGGAGACCCAGTACTTC
>-|many|TRBJ2-7|TRBV6-5
CASSPGRGSEQYF
TGTGCCAGCAGTCCAGGACGGGGGAGCGAGCAGTACTTC
>-|-|TRBJ2-2|TRBV27
CASRTTGSGELFF
TGTGCCAGCAGAACAACAGGGTCCGGGGAGCTGTTTTTT
>TRBD1|-|TRBJ1-5|TRBV28
CASHQGTANQPQHF
TGTGCCAGCCACCAGGGGACAGCTAATCAGCCCCAGCATTTT
>-|-|TRBJ1-2|TRBV28
CASSRPERSDYGYTF
TGTGCCAGCAGTCGACCCGAGAGATCAGACTATGGCTACACCTTC
>-|once|TRBJ2-6|TRBV7-2
CASSFTGSGANVRTF
TGTGCCAGCAGCTTTACGGGTTCTGGGGCCAACGTCCGAACTTTC
>TRBD2|many|TRBJ2-1|TRBV7-2
CASSLTIERGREQFF
TGTGCCAGCAGCTTGACCATTGAGCGGGGCAGGGAGCAGTTCTTC
>TRBD1|-|TRBJ1-1|TRBV7-2
CASSNPGGQGETEAFF
TGTGCCAGCAGCAATCCGGGTGGACAGGGAGAAACTGAAGCTTTCTTT
>-|few|TRBJ1-2|TRBV20-1
CSASPTGRDYGYTF
TGCAGTGCTAGCCCCACGGGCAGGGACTATGGCTACACCTTC
>-|many|TRBJ2-7|TRBV20-1
CSADSPTSYEQYF
TGCAGTGCCGATAGTCCCACTTCCTACGAGCAGTACTTC